This note documents a single TCR beta chain sequence. As yet, its antigen is unknown. The read comes to an end 3 residues before the CDR3 does, leaving the germline J gene to fill in the end. This sample was included in a study of T cells in women clearing cervical HPV infection. Study-level results: CIN3+ cases had significantly higher TCR richness than controls; evenness did not differ.

Generated by immunoSEQ multiplex PCR, the TCRdb table keeps only in-frame clones and is missing some. There are tens of thousands of clones in the sample, with 8.4% held by the top ten. The V gene end was trimmed by 0 bases and the J gene end by 8 bases; junction bases not matched to a gene: 7. The CDR3 runs to 16 residues. From germline, CDR1 is MNHEY and CDR2 SVGEGT. The V and J genes are TRBV6-2 or TRBV6-3 and TRBJ2-4; 10 bases map to TRBD2. The clonotype originates from a woman aged 18 to 75 with a cervical HPV16 infection that either progressed to CIN3+ or cleared (not recorded which). Sequenced input: blood buffy coat. Incomplete CDR3 DNA: TGTGCCAGCAGTTACTCAGAGCGGGGGGGCCGGGACATT. It translates to CASSYSERGGRDI. The entire CDR3 sequence reads CASSYSERGGRDIQYF.